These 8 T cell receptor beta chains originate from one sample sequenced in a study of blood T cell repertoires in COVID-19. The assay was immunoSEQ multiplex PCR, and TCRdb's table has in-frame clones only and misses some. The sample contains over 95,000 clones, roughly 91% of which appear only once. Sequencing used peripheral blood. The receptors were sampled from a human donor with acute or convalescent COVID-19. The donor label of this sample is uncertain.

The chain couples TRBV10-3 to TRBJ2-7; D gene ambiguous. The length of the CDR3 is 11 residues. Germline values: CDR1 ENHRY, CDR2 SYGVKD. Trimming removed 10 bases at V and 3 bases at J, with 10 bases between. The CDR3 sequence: CASTDYYEQYF. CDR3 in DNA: TGTGCCAGTACAGATTACTACGAGCAGTACTTC.

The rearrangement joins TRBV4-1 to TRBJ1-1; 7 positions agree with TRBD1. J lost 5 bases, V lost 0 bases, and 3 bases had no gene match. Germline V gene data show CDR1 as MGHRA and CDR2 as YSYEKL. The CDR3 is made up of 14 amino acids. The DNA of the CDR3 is TGCGCCAGCAGCCAAGATCTCAGGGGGACTGAAGCTTTCTTT. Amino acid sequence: CASSQDLRGTEAFF.

The CDR3 sequence: CASSRATGPSHEQYF. The CDR3 DNA reads TGTGCCAGCAGCCGAGCGACAGGGCCATCTCACGAGCAGTACTTC. The chain combines TRBV4-2 with TRBJ2-7; 7 bases align to TRBD1. Germline V lookup: CDR1 LGHNA, CDR2 YNFKEQ. This CDR3 region has 15 residues. Unmatched junction bases numbered 11, after V lost 4 bases and J lost 5 bases.

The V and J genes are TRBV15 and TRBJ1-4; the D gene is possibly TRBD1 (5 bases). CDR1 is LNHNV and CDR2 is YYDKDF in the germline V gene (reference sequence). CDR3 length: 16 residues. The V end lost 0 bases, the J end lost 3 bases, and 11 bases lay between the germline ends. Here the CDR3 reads CATSRDWGGANEKLFF. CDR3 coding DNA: TGTGCCACCAGCAGAGATTGGGGCGGGGCTAATGAAAAACTGTTTTTT.

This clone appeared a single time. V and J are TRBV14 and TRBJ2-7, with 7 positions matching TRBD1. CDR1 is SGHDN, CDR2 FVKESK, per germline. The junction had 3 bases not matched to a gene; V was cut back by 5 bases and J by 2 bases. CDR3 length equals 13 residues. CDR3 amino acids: CASSWDSTYEQYF. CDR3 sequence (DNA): TGTGCCAGCAGCTGGGACAGTACCTACGAGCAGTACTTC.

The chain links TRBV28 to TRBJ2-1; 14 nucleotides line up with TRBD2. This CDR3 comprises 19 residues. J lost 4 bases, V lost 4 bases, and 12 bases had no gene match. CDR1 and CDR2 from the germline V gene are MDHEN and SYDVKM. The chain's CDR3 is CASSSAGTSGGDFYNEQFF. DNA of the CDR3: TGTGCCAGCAGTTCAGCCGGGACTAGCGGGGGAGATTTTTACAATGAGCAGTTCTTC. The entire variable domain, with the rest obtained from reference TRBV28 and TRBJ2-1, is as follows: DVKVTQSSRYLVKRTGEKVFLECVQDMDHENMFWYRQDPGLGLRLIYFSYDVKMKEKGDIPEGYSVSREKKERFSLILESASTNQTSMYLCASSSAGTSGGDFYNEQFFGPGTRLTVL.

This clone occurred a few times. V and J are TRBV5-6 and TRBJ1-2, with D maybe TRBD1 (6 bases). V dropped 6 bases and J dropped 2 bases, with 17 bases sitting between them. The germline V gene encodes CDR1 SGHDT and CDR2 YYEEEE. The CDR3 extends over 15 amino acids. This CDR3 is CASIYYSGVNYGYTF. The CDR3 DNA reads TGTGCCAGCATTTATTATTCAGGGGTCAACTATGGCTACACCTTC.

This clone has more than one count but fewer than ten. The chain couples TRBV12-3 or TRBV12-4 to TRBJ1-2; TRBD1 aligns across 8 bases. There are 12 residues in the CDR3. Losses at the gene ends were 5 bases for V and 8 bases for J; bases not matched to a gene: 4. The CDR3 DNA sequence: TGTGCCAGCAGTCGACAGGGGAGCGGCTACACCTTC. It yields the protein CASSRQGSGYTF.